This record covers a single T cell receptor beta chain. Its specificity is unknown. TCRdb's copy holds only in-frame clones and misses some; the assay was immunoSEQ multiplex PCR. The table has more than 55,000 clones, roughly 70% seen once. Trimming removed 4 bases from V and 6 bases from J, with 22 bases in between. This CDR3 has 17 amino acids. Germline-derived CDR1 and CDR2 are MDHEN and SYDVKM. The authors obtained approximately 2.2 micrograms of genomic DNA from cryopreserved PBMCs for TCR beta libraries. These data are taken from a study of cytotoxic CD8 clonotypes in ibrutinib-treated CLL. Whole-study findings and limits: Clonality was higher at ibrutinib response and returned toward baseline at progression.

The sample in question was PBMCs, obtained after 12 months of ibrutinib treatment. This chain links TRBV28 with TRBJ2-1; D gene uncertain. The receptor's source is a human donor with chronic lymphocytic leukemia. CDR3 residues: CASSSLRPAPGVNEQFF. The CDR3 coding sequence is TGTGCCAGCAGTTCCCTGCGGCCGGCGCCGGGCGTCAATGAGCAGTTCTTC.